Listed here is a single T cell receptor (beta chain). What it recognizes is unknown. TCRdb recomputed calls from the PCR reads with MiXCR, one row per CDR3 protein. The sample carries about 300,000 distinct CDR3 sequences, around 21% recorded once. Sorting isolated naive CD8 T cells as CD8+CD4-CCR7+CD45RA+ events. This record belongs to a study of molecular identifiers for immune sequencing clone quantification. Study outcomes and limitations: More than 98% of effector molecules, versus under 1% of naive-cell molecules, belonged to clones above 20 RNA copies. Jurkat TCR RNA spiked in from one cell (amid one million naive cells) was reportedly detectable.

The sequenced material came from naive CD8+ T cells from blood, with Jurkat cell RNA spiked in. Subset meaning: FACS-sorted CD8+CD4-CCR7+CD45RA+ naive T cells. This sequence was found in a human donor in good health. Some libraries in this study had Jurkat cell RNA spiked in.

The CDR3 loop is CASSDSTCLAVYEQYF. Here the CDR3 DNA reads TGTGCCAGCAGTGACTCGACTTGCCTAGCGGTCTACGAGCAGTACTTC. The V call is TRBV6-4, the J call TRBJ2-7, with TRBD2 matching over 7 bases. CDR1 MRHNA and CDR2 SNTAGT come from the germline V gene. The CDR3 spans 16 residues. With V trimmed by 0 bases and J by 3 bases, 8 bases remained unmatched.